Below, 26 T cell receptor beta chains from the same sample are listed, as sequenced in a study of blood T cell repertoires in COVID-19. Generated by immunoSEQ multiplex PCR, the TCRdb table keeps only in-frame clones and is missing some. The sample shows approximately 71,000 clones, 85% to 90% of them seen only once. Specimen: peripheral blood. The receptors were gathered from a man in his forties or fifties with acute or convalescent COVID-19.

V and J are TRBV13 and TRBJ2-3, with 8 nucleotides matching TRBD2. V shed 4 bases and J 6 bases; nucleotides not matched to a gene: 15. This CDR3 contains 17 residues. The germline CDR1 and CDR2 sequences are PRHDT and FYEKMQ (reference sequence). The CDR3 bases are TGTGCCAGCAGCTCCTCATTAGGTAGCGGGGAGGAGGATACGCAGTATTTT. It is translated as CASSSSLGSGEEDTQYF.

This rearrangement joins TRBV11-2 to TRBJ2-5, with 11 nucleotides matching TRBD2. The CDR3 consists of 15 residues. V lost 3 bases to trimming and J lost 3 bases; unmatched junction nucleotides: 3. Per germline, CDR1 SGHAT and CDR2 FQNNGV. The CDR3 bases are TGTGCCAGCAGCTTCACTAGCGGGAGTGAAGAGACCCAGTACTTC. Protein sequence: CASSFTSGSEETQYF.

The V gene is TRBV12-3 or TRBV12-4, the J gene TRBJ2-5; no firm D call. V dropped 5 bases and J dropped 4 bases, with 11 bases sitting between them. This CDR3 is built from 13 residues. The CDR3 sequence is CASSALVGETQYF. The CDR3 bases are TGTGCCAGCAGTGCGCTAGTAGGAGAGACCCAGTACTTC.

This rearrangement joins TRBV7-3 to TRBJ2-7; D is uncertain. The CDR3 has 13 amino acids. V was clipped by 8 bases and J by 0 bases, with 11 bases between them. CDR1 and CDR2 (germline): SGHTA, FQGTGA. This CDR3 reads CASRSADSYEQYF. DNA of the CDR3: TGTGCCAGCCGTTCCGCAGACTCCTACGAGCAGTACTTC. Full variable domain (missing parts from reference TRBV7-3 and TRBJ2-7): GAGVSQTPSNKVTEKGKYVELRCDPISGHTALYWYRQSLGQGPEFLIYFQGTGAADDSGLPNDRFFAVRPEGSVSTLKIQRTERGDSAVYLCASRSADSYEQYFGPGTRLTVT.

The rearrangement links TRBV6-4 to TRBJ1-1, with TRBD1 identical over 7 bases. The CDR3 contains 13 residues. Germline trimming cut 1 base from V and 5 bases from J; bases unmatched to any gene: 1. CDR1 is MRHNA, CDR2 SNTAGT, per germline. The CDR3 nucleotides are TGTGCCAGCAGTGACTACAGGGGTACTGAAGCTTTCTTT. Translated, it gives CASSDYRGTEAFF.

V gene TRBV19 combines with J gene TRBJ1-1; TRBD1 aligns across 11 bases. The trim removed 9 bases at V and 3 bases at J, leaving 6 bases unmatched. This CDR3 contains 14 residues. Germline V lookup: CDR1 LNHDA, CDR2 SQIVND (reference sequence). CDR3 loop: CASGQGAVDTEAFF. CDR3 DNA sequence: TGTGCCAGCGGACAGGGGGCAGTGGACACTGAAGCTTTCTTT.

The chain combines TRBV2 with TRBJ2-7; TRBD1 matches at 10 bases. Germline lookup yields CDR1 SNHLY and CDR2 FYNNEI. The length of the CDR3 is 17 residues. The ends lost 4 bases at V and 6 bases at J; junction bases unmatched: 15. In nucleotides, the CDR3 is TGTGCCAGCAGTGCTCGAGGAAGGGGGACAGGGGACGTCGAGCAGTACTTC. Its translation: CASSARGRGTGDVEQYF.

V and J are TRBV11-3 and TRBJ2-7; 9 bases fit TRBD1. V lost 3 bases to trimming and J lost 2 bases; unmatched junction nucleotides: 2. The CDR3 length is 14 residues. Germline-derived CDR1 and CDR2 are SGHNT and YENEEA. This CDR3 is CASSFGTGTYEQYF. As DNA, the CDR3 is TGTGCCAGCAGCTTCGGGACAGGGACCTACGAGCAGTACTTC.

The V and J genes are TRBV7-3 and TRBJ1-2; D is ambiguous. There are 13 residues in the CDR3. Germline V gives CDR1 SGHTA, CDR2 FQGTGA. The ends were cut back, 2 bases at V and 8 bases at J, with 12 bases in the middle. CDR3 bases: TGTGCCAGCAGCTTACGAGGGTTGGGAGGCTACACCTTC. Translated, it gives CASSLRGLGGYTF.

This chain connects TRBV6-5 to TRBJ1-2; no reliable D call. Germline values: CDR1 MNHEY, CDR2 SVGAGI. The CDR3 has 13 residues. Trimming left V 2 bases short and J 3 bases short, with 7 bases between. The CDR3, as DNA: TGTGCCAGCAGTTACACCCGGGACTATGGCTACACCTTC. Amino acids: CASSYTRDYGYTF.

J is TRBJ2-4 and V is TRBV14; 9 bases line up with TRBD1. The CDR3 has 14 residues. CDR1 SGHDN and CDR2 FVKESK come from the germline V gene. V lost 4 bases and J lost 8; bases outside the gene matches: 6. The CDR3 bases are TGTGCCAGCAGCCCCGGACAGGGGTACGACATTCAGTACTTC. This codes for CASSPGQGYDIQYF.

The V call is TRBV18, the J call TRBJ1-1; no clear D. CDR3 size: 14 residues. From germline, CDR1 is KGHSH and CDR2 LQKENI. V was trimmed by 3 bases and J by 1 base, leaving 9 bases between them. The CDR3 reads CASSPNLQNTEAFF. The DNA of the CDR3 is TGTGCCAGCTCACCTAACTTGCAGAACACTGAAGCTTTCTTT.

The rearrangement joins TRBV2 to TRBJ2-1; D unresolved. The CDR3 is made up of 14 amino acids. Germline CDR1 and CDR2: SNHLY and FYNNEI. The germline V and J ends were trimmed by 2 bases and 3 bases, with 8 bases remaining between them. CDR3 coding DNA: TGTGCCAGCAGTGAAATGGCCGTCTACAATGAGCAGTTCTTC. Translation gives CASSEMAVYNEQFF.

This chain connects TRBV2 to TRBJ1-2, with 7 bases matching TRBD1. V was pared by 6 bases and J by 7 bases, with 8 bases of the junction left unmatched. CDR3 length equals 13 residues. Germline CDR1 SNHLY, CDR2 FYNNEI. The CDR3 coding sequence is TGTGCCAGCAGCGCTAGACAGGGAGGTGGCTACACCTTC. This codes for CASSARQGGGYTF.

The rearrangement joins TRBV27 to TRBJ2-3, with 7 bases identical to TRBD2. Germline lookup yields CDR1 MNHEY and CDR2 SMNVEV (reference sequence). J lost 5 bases, V lost 4 bases, and 15 bases had no gene match. The CDR3 is made up of 17 amino acids. For the CDR3, the DNA is TGTGCCAGCAGTTCGCCGTTTGGGGGGACTACACTAGATACGCAGTATTTT. Its protein is CASSSPFGGTTLDTQYF.

The rearrangement uses TRBV27 and TRBJ2-5; 8 positions match TRBD2. Germline V gives CDR1 MNHEY, CDR2 SMNVEV (reference sequence). The CDR3 has 12 residues. The junction had 4 bases not matched to a gene; V was cut back by 11 bases and J by 2 bases. The CDR3 here is CASIAGQETQYF. The CDR3 region has the DNA TGTGCCTCAATAGCGGGACAAGAGACCCAGTACTTC.

This rearrangement joins TRBV9 to TRBJ2-1; D might be TRBD2 (6 bases). This CDR3 is 17 amino acids long. CDR1 and CDR2 from the germline V gene are SGDLS and YYNGEE. V shed 0 bases and J shed 7 bases, with 20 bases lying between them. The CDR3 spells CASSVVSGSGRGNEQFF. The CDR3 coding sequence is TGTGCCAGCAGCGTAGTATCCGGGAGTGGGCGCGGGAATGAGCAGTTCTTC.

This clone was seen only once. The rearrangement links TRBV11-2 to TRBJ1-1, with D unresolved. Germline V gives CDR1 SGHAT, CDR2 FQNNGV. The CDR3 sequence is 14 residues long. V lost 4 bases and J 5 bases, leaving 14 bases between the germline ends. The chain's CDR3 is CASSSVEGGTEAFF. CDR3 nucleotide sequence: TGTGCCAGCAGCTCGGTGGAGGGAGGAACTGAAGCTTTCTTT.

This rearrangement joins TRBV27 to TRBJ1-5; 11 positions agree with TRBD1. This CDR3 spans 15 amino acids. Germline loops: CDR1 MNHEY, CDR2 SMNVEV (reference sequence). V shed 5 bases and J 6 bases; nucleotides not matched to a gene: 6. This chain's CDR3 is CASSRRTGGSQPQHF. The DNA of the CDR3 is TGTGCCAGCAGTAGGCGGACAGGGGGCTCTCAGCCCCAGCATTTT.

This chain links TRBV5-1 with TRBJ1-6; D is undetermined. This CDR3 has 14 amino acids. Trimming removed 2 bases from V and 10 bases from J, with 13 bases in between. CDR1 and CDR2 (germline): SGHRS, YFSETQ. The chain's CDR3 is CASSLGGRISPLHF. CDR3 bases: TGCGCCAGCAGCTTAGGAGGGAGGATCTCACCCCTCCACTTT.

Comments on this clone: At one of its ends the junction is not consistent with the germline gene, which may arise from a read error. This chain joins TRBV3-1 (or the pseudogene TRBV3-2) and TRBJ2-3, with 10 bases matching TRBD2. Germline V lookup: CDR1 LGHDT, CDR2 YNNKEL (reference sequence). The CDR3 sequence is 19 residues long. CDR3 protein: CASSEDAPLAGAGLDTQYF. The CDR3 nucleotides read TGTGCCAGCAGCGAAGATGCCCCGCTAGCGGGGGCAGGGCTTGATACGCAGTATTTT.

This chain uses TRBV19 with TRBJ1-5, with unresolved D. Germline V CDR1 and CDR2: LNHDA, SQIVND (reference sequence). This CDR3 spans 18 amino acids. V shed 2 bases and J shed 2 bases, with 19 bases lying between them. CDR3 sequence reads: CASSIRGAAIMGNQPQHF. Here the CDR3 DNA reads TGTGCCAGTAGTATAAGAGGAGCAGCCATAATGGGCAATCAGCCCCAGCATTTT.

The V gene is TRBV7-6, the J gene TRBJ2-7; 7 bases align to TRBD2. The ends lost 1 base at V and 7 bases at J; junction bases unmatched: 10. The CDR3 has 15 amino acids. In germline, CDR1 is SGHVS, CDR2 FNYEAQ. The CDR3 DNA reads TGTGCCAGCAGCTTAGAGGTGGGGAGGGCCATGGAGCAGTACTTC. The encoded protein is CASSLEVGRAMEQYF. The variable domain in full, with the rest retrieved from reference TRBV7-6 and TRBJ2-7, is GAGVSQSPRYKVTKRGQDVALRCDPISGHVSLYWYRQALGQGPEFLTYFNYEAQQDKSGLPNDRFSAERPEGSISTLTIQRTEQRDSAMYRCASSLEVGRAMEQYFGPGTRLTVT.

The chain links TRBV18 to TRBJ2-7; TRBD1 might be the D (5 bases). Germline V gene sequence: CDR1 KGHSH, CDR2 LQKENI. Trimming left V 2 bases short and J 3 bases short, with 17 bases between. The CDR3 is 16 residues long. CDR3 loop: CASSPIGGRAYYEQYF. In DNA, the CDR3 is TGTGCCAGCTCACCAATAGGCGGCAGGGCCTACTACGAGCAGTACTTC.

The J gene is TRBJ1-5, the V gene TRBV6-5; tentative D call: TRBD1 (6 bases). The CDR3 runs to 15 residues. Deletions cut 5 bases from V and 0 bases from J, with 11 bases between. CDR1 is MNHEY, CDR2 SVGAGI, per germline. The CDR3 bases are TGTGCCAGCAGTCGGACAGCAAATAGCAATCAGCCCCAGCATTTT. It encodes CASSRTANSNQPQHF.

CDR3 DNA sequence: TGTGCCAGCAGCTCACCCGGGACTAGCGGCTCCTACAATGAGCAGTTCTTC. This translates into CASSSPGTSGSYNEQFF. The chain is built from TRBV13 and TRBJ2-1; 11 nucleotides align to TRBD2. This CDR3 has 17 amino acids. Germline-derived CDR1 and CDR2 are PRHDT and FYEKMQ (reference sequence). Losses at the gene ends were 4 bases for V and 0 bases for J; bases not matched to a gene: 5. Full variable domain (rest looked up from reference TRBV13 and TRBJ2-1): AAGVIQSPRHLIKEKRETATLKCYPIPRHDTVYWYQQGPGQDPQFLISFYEKMQSDKGSIPDRFSAQQFSDYHSELNMSSLELGDSALYFCASSSPGTSGSYNEQFFGPGTRLTVL.